These 21 T cell receptor beta chains were all obtained from the same sample, sequenced in a study of blood T cell repertoires in COVID-19. Produced via immunoSEQ multiplex PCR; TCRdb's table is partial and in-frame only. The sample lists some 51,000 clones; around 90% were seen once. The sequenced material came from peripheral blood. The receptors were sampled from a man aged 45-60 years with acute or convalescent COVID-19.

CDR3 coding DNA: TGTGCCAGCAGCCCGGATACGCAGTATTTT. Translated: CASSPDTQYF. The chain is built from TRBV7-8 and TRBJ2-3; D is unresolved. The CDR3 sequence is 10 residues long. Trimming took off 5 bases at V and 6 bases at J, with 3 bases between the two ends. Germline V gene data show CDR1 as SGHVS and CDR2 as FQNEAQ. Full variable domain (rest looked up from reference TRBV7-8 and TRBJ2-3): GAGVSQSPRYKVAKRGQDVALRCDPISGHVSLFWYQQALGQGPEFLTYFQNEAQLDKSGLPSDRFFAERPEGSVSTLKIQRTQQEDSAVYLCASSPDTQYFGPGTRLTVL.

The J gene is TRBJ2-7, the V gene TRBV14; TRBD2 aligns across 8 bases. The length of the CDR3 is 15 residues. V dropped 1 base and J dropped 4; count of bases not matched to a gene: 6. Germline V gene lookup returns CDR1 SGHDN and CDR2 FVKESK. Written as DNA, the CDR3 is TGTGCCAGCAGCCAAGGAGGACTAGCTCTTTACGAGCAGTACTTC. Protein: CASSQGGLALYEQYF.

The gene calls are TRBV7-8 and TRBJ1-1; 7 bases agree with TRBD1. This CDR3 is 15 amino acids long. Germline CDR1 SGHVS, CDR2 FQNEAQ. V shed 4 bases and J 7 bases; nucleotides not matched to a gene: 12. CDR3: CASSSSLPGQLEAFF. CDR3 coding DNA: TGTGCCAGCAGCTCATCGCTTCCGGGACAGCTTGAAGCTTTCTTT.

J is TRBJ2-5 and V is TRBV5-6; 8 bases map to TRBD1. The CDR3 totals 16 residues. Germline V gene data show CDR1 as SGHDT and CDR2 as YYEEEE. Germline trimming cut 1 base from V and 3 bases from J; bases unmatched to any gene: 8. CDR3 loop: CASSLRTGFRKETQYF. The CDR3 bases are TGTGCCAGCAGCTTGCGGACAGGGTTTCGAAAAGAGACCCAGTACTTC.

This chain uses TRBV3-1 (or the pseudogene TRBV3-2) with TRBJ1-6; D may be TRBD1 (6 bases). Looked up from germline, CDR1 is LGHDT and CDR2 is YNNKEL (reference sequence). Trimming shortened V by 0 bases and J by 6 bases, and 12 bases separated the two germline ends. The CDR3 is 16 residues long. CDR3 bases: TGTGCCAGCAGCCAAGATCCGACAGGAACTAATTCACCCCTCCACTTT. As protein: CASSQDPTGTNSPLHF.

The rearrangement links TRBV5-1 to TRBJ2-7; 12 bases align to TRBD2. The CDR3 loop spans 15 amino acids. V lost 3 bases to trimming and J lost 5 bases; unmatched junction nucleotides: 6. The germline V gene has CDR1 SGHRS and CDR2 YFSETQ. The CDR3 DNA is TGCGCCAGCAGCTGGCGACTAGCGGGGGTTAACGAGCAGTACTTC. Its protein is CASSWRLAGVNEQYF.

A few counts support this clone. The chain carries TRBV27 and TRBJ1-4; unclear D gene. The CDR3 covers 16 residues. Germline assignment: CDR1 MNHEY and CDR2 SMNVEV (reference sequence). The germline V and J ends were trimmed by 4 bases and 6 bases, with 18 bases remaining between them. As DNA, the CDR3 is TGTGCCAGCAGTTCCCTCTCCGTAGAGGAGGATGAAAAACTGTTTTTT. The encoded protein is CASSSLSVEEDEKLFF.

V usage is TRBV5-1 and J usage is TRBJ1-2; 9 bases fit TRBD1. Germline trimming cut 4 bases from V and 7 bases from J; bases unmatched to any gene: 5. The CDR3 is made up of 13 amino acids. Germline V lookup: CDR1 SGHRS, CDR2 YFSETQ. CDR3 in DNA: TGCGCCAGCAGCCAGGGACAGGGAGGTGGCTACACCTTC. Amino acid sequence: CASSQGQGGGYTF.

CDR3 amino acids: CASSGQTWYGYTF. CDR3 DNA sequence: TGTGCCAGTTCGGGACAGACTTGGTATGGCTACACCTTC. V and J are TRBV19 and TRBJ1-2, with 7 bases lining up with TRBD1. There are 13 residues in the CDR3. J was trimmed by 5 bases and V by 8 bases; bases with no gene match: 8. Germline CDR1 reads LNHDA; CDR2 reads SQIVND (reference sequence).

The chain joins TRBV3-1 (or the pseudogene TRBV3-2) to TRBJ2-1; 15 positions agree with TRBD2. This CDR3 is built from 17 residues. The V gene end was trimmed by 4 bases and the J gene end by 9 bases; junction bases not matched to a gene: 10. Looked up from germline, CDR1 is LGHDT and CDR2 is YNNKEL (reference sequence). CDR3 region: CASSPGLAGGLLGEQFF. The CDR3 DNA sequence: TGTGCCAGCAGCCCCGGACTAGCGGGGGGGCTCTTAGGTGAGCAGTTCTTC.

The rearrangement links TRBV3-1 (or the pseudogene TRBV3-2) to TRBJ2-7, with TRBD2 matching 11 bases. The length of the CDR3 is 19 residues. After removal of 3 bases from V and 0 bases from J, the junction contained 13 bases not matched to a gene. Germline values: CDR1 LGHDT, CDR2 YNNKEL (reference sequence). The CDR3 nucleotides are TGTGCCAGCAGCCAGAGGGTCCTACTAGCGGGGGTGAGCTCCTACGAGCAGTACTTC. Its protein is CASSQRVLLAGVSSYEQYF.

CDR3 region: CASSQGGGPGEPQHF. The DNA of the CDR3 is TGTGCCAGCAGCCAAGGGGGGGGTCCTGGTGAGCCCCAGCATTTT. The chain carries TRBV3-1 (or the pseudogene TRBV3-2) and TRBJ1-5; D perhaps matches TRBD1 (5 bases). The V gene lost 1 base and the J gene lost 8 bases, with 15 bases spanning the gap. Germline lookup yields CDR1 LGHDT and CDR2 YNNKEL (reference sequence). The CDR3 runs to 15 residues.

The rearrangement joins TRBV7-9 to TRBJ2-1; D unclear. This CDR3 spans 17 amino acids. CDR1 and CDR2 from the germline V gene are SEHNR and FQNEAQ (reference sequence). The V end was cut by 0 bases, the J end by 8 bases, with 20 bases between. The DNA for the CDR3 is TGTGCCAGCAGCTTAGCACGAAACGACCTTTTAAGCGATGAGCAGTTCTTC. Its translation: CASSLARNDLLSDEQFF.

This clone was seen a single time. V is TRBV7-2 and J is TRBJ2-4; TRBD2 agrees at 12 bases. This CDR3 is built from 17 residues. With V trimmed by 3 bases and J by 0 bases, 3 bases remained unmatched. Germline V gene lookup returns CDR1 SGHTA and CDR2 FQGNSA. CDR3 amino acids: CASSLELAGGAKNIQYF. The DNA of the CDR3 is TGTGCCAGCAGCTTGGAACTAGCGGGGGGAGCCAAAAACATTCAGTACTTC.

This chain connects TRBV30 to TRBJ2-3; 8 bases align to TRBD1. Trimming removed 4 bases from V and 3 bases from J; junction bases left unmatched: 12. Germline V lookup: CDR1 GTSNPN, CDR2 SVGIG (reference sequence). This CDR3 has 16 amino acids. The CDR3 coding sequence is TGTGCCTGGAATTCTGTGACAGGGGTTTCTACAGATACGCAGTATTTT. Translation gives CAWNSVTGVSTDTQYF.

This CDR3 is CASSLQGAYSGANVLTF. The CDR3 nucleotides read TGTGCCAGCAGCTTGCAGGGGGCCTACTCTGGGGCCAACGTCCTGACTTTC. The chain employs TRBV5-6 and TRBJ2-6; TRBD1 agrees at 8 bases. Trimming removed 1 base from V and 0 bases from J; junction bases left unmatched: 3. The germline gives CDR1 SGHDT, CDR2 YYEEEE. The CDR3 sequence is 17 residues long.

The chain links TRBV11-2 to TRBJ1-1; no firm D call. Trimming removed 1 base from V and 0 bases from J, with 9 bases in between. Germline V gene lookup returns CDR1 SGHAT and CDR2 FQNNGV. The CDR3 length is 15 residues. The CDR3 region is CASSLATRLNTEAFF. Written as DNA, the CDR3 is TGTGCCAGCAGCTTAGCAACTAGATTGAACACTGAAGCTTTCTTT.

The chain has TRBV4-1 and TRBJ2-5; the match to TRBD2 covers 7 bases. CDR1 is MGHRA and CDR2 is YSYEKL in the germline V gene. The CDR3 sequence is 15 residues long. After removal of 0 bases from V and 5 bases from J, the junction contained 6 bases not matched to a gene. The CDR3 DNA is TGCGCCAGCAGCCAAGAACGTCTGGGGGGGGAGACCCAGTACTTC. Translating gives CASSQERLGGETQYF.

The genes are TRBV27 and TRBJ1-1; possibly TRBD1 for D (6 bases). In germline, CDR1 is MNHEY, CDR2 SMNVEV (reference sequence). The CDR3 has 16 amino acids. V gave up 2 bases and J gave up 5 bases, with 18 bases separating them. CDR3 in DNA: TGTGCCAGCAGTTTAGAACCCAGGGGTGAGTGGACTGAAGCTTTCTTT. Translation: CASSLEPRGEWTEAFF.

V usage is TRBV30 and J usage is TRBJ1-6; 7 bases map to TRBD1. This CDR3 has 14 amino acids. Germline-derived CDR1 and CDR2 are GTSNPN and SVGIG (reference sequence). V was pared by 3 bases and J by 7 bases, with 6 bases of the junction left unmatched. The CDR3 coding sequence is TGTGCCTGGAGAGGGGGCGCTGGGAATTCACCCCTCCACTTT. Its protein product is CAWRGGAGNSPLHF.

J is TRBJ2-7 and V is TRBV5-8; 14 nucleotides match TRBD2. This CDR3 comprises 15 residues. Trimming removed 4 bases from V and 4 bases from J; junction bases left unmatched: 4. Germline CDR1 is SGHTS and CDR2 is YDEGEE. The CDR3, as DNA: TGTGCCAGCAGCCTCGGGACTAGCGGGGGATACGAGCAGTACTTC. This sequence encodes CASSLGTSGGYEQYF.